The source of this T cell receptor (beta chain) is a study of cytomegalovirus exposure and HLA in healthy donors. Germline V gene sequence: CDR1 SGHTA, CDR2 FQGNSA. V lost 4 bases to trimming and J lost 5 bases; unmatched junction nucleotides: 7. This CDR3 has 15 residues. This clone was recorded a few times. The primer mix had 60 Vbeta and 13 Jbeta primers. Sequencing was performed with immunoSEQ multiplex PCR; in TCRdb, only in-frame clones are kept and a portion is missing. This sample has over 110,000 clones, with approximately 80% found just once. This chain uses TRBV7-2 with TRBJ2-5; 10 bases align to TRBD2. This receptor was identified in a female donor in good health and CMV-seronegative. The sequenced material came from PBMCs. CDR3 sequence (DNA): TGTGCCAGCAGCTCAAGCGGGGGGGCTTGGGAGACCCAGTACTTC. Its protein product is CASSSSGGAWETQYF. Using reference TRBV7-2 and TRBJ2-5 for the parts outside the CDR3, the full variable domain is GAGVSQSPSNKVTEKGKDVELRCDPISGHTALYWYRQSLGQGLEFLIYFQGNSAPDKSGLPSDRFSAERTGGSVSTLTIQRTQQEDSAVYLCASSSSGGAWETQYFGPGTRLLVL.